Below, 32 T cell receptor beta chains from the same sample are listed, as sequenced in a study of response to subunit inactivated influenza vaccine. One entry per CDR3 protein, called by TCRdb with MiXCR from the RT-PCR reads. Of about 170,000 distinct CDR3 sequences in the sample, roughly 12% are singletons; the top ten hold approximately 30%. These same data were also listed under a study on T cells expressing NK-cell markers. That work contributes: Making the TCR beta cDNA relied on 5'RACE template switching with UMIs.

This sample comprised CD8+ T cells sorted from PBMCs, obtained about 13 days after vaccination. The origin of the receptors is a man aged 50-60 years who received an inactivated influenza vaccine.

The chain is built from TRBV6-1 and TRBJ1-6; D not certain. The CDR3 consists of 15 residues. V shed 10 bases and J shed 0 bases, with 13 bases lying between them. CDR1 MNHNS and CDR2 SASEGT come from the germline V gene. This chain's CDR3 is CATGMTSSYNSPLHF. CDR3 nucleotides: TGTGCCACCGGAATGACAAGCTCCTATAATTCACCCCTCCACTTT.

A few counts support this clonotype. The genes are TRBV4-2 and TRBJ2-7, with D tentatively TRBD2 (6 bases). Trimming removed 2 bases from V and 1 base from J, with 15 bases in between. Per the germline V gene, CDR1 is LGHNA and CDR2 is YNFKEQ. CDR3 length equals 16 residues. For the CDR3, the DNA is TGTGCCAGCAGCCAATCTCACGGGGGTAGGTCCTACGAGCAGTACTTC. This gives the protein CASSQSHGGRSYEQYF.

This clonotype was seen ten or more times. The CDR3 sequence is CSVVGQTNNYGYTF. CDR3 nucleotide sequence: TGCAGCGTTGTAGGACAGACGAACAACTATGGCTACACCTTC. V and J are TRBV29-1 and TRBJ1-2; tentatively, D is TRBD1 (6 bases). This CDR3 has 14 amino acids. Per germline, CDR1 SQVTM and CDR2 ANQGSEA. Trimming took off 4 bases at V and 2 bases at J, with 14 bases between the two ends.

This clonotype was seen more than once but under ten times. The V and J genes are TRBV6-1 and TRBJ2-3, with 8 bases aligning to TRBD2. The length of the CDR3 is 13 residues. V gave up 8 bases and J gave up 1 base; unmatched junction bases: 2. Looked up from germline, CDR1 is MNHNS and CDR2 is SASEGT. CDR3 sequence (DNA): TGTGCCAGCGCAGCGGGGGGCACAGATACGCAGTATTTT. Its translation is CASAAGGTDTQYF.

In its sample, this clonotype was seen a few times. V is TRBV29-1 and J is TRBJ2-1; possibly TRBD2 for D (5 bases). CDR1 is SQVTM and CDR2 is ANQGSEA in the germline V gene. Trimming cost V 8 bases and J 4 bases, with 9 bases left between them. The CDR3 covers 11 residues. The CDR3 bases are TGCAGCTGCACGGGGTACAATGAGCAGTTCTTC. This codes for CSCTGYNEQFF.

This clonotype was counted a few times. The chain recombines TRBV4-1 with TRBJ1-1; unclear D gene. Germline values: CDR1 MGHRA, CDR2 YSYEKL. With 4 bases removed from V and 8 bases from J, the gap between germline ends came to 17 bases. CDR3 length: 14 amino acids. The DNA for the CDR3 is TGCGCCAGCAGCCCCAATTGGGCCGTCCTCGAAGCTTTCTTT. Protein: CASSPNWAVLEAFF.

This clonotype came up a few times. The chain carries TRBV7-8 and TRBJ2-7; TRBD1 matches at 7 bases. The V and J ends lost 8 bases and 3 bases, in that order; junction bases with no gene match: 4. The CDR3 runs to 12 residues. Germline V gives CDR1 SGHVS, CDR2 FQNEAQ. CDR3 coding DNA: TGTGCCAGCGGAGACAGGGTCTACGAGCAGTACTTC. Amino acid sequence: CASGDRVYEQYF.

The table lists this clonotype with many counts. The CDR3 DNA reads TGCGCCAGCAGCCAAACGGAGATTAGGGGGGGCACGATTTCACCCCTCCACTTT. Protein sequence: CASSQTEIRGGTISPLHF. The chain carries TRBV4-1 and TRBJ1-6; D is perhaps TRBD1 (6 bases). Germline loops: CDR1 MGHRA, CDR2 YSYEKL. CDR3 size: 18 residues. V lost 2 bases and J lost 9, with 23 bases in between.

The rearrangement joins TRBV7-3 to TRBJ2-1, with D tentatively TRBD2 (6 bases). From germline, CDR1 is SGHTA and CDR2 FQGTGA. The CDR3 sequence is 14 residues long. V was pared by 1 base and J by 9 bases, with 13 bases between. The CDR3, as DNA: TGTGCCAGCAGCTTAATAGGGGCGGGGACTGAGCAGTTCTTC. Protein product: CASSLIGAGTEQFF. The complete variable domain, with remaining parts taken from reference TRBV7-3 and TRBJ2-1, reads GAGVSQTPSNKVTEKGKYVELRCDPISGHTALYWYRQSLGQGPEFLIYFQGTGAADDSGLPNDRFFAVRPEGSVSTLKIQRTERGDSAVYLCASSLIGAGTEQFFGPGTRLTVL.

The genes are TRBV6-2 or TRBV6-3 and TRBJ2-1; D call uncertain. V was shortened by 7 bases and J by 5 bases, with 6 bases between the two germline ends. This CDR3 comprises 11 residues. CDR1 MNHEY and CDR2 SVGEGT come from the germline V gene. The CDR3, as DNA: TGTGCCAGCACCCAAAACAATGAGCAGTTCTTC. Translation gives CASTQNNEQFF.

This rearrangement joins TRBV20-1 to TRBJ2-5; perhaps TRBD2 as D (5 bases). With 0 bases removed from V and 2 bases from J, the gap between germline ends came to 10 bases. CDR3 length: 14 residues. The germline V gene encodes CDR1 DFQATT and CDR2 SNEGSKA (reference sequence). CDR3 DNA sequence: TGCAGTGCTAGAGAGGGAGATAATCAAGAGACCCAGTACTTC. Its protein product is CSAREGDNQETQYF.

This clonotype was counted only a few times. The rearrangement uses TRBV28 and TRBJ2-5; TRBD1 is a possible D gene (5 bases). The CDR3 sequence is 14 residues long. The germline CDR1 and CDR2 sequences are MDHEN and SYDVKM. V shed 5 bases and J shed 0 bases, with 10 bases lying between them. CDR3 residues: CASSTGPYQETQYF. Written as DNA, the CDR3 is TGTGCCAGCAGTACAGGACCGTACCAAGAGACCCAGTACTTC.

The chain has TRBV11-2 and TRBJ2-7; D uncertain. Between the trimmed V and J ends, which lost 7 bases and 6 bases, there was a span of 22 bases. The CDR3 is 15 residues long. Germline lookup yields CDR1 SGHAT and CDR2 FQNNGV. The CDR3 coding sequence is TGTGCCAGCACCCTGACTGCGACCCCCCTCTCCGAGCAGTACTTC. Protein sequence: CASTLTATPLSEQYF.

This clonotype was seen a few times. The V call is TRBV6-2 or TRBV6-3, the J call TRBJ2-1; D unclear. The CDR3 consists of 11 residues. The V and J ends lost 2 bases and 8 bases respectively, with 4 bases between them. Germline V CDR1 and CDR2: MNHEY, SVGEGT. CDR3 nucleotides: TGTGCCAGCAGTTACGAGGATGAGCAGTTCTTC. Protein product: CASSYEDEQFF.

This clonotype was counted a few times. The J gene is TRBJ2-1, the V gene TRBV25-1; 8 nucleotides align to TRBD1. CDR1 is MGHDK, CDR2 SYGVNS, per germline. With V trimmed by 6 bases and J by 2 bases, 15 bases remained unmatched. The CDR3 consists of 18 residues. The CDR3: CASRATPNDRGPYNEQFF. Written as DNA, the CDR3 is TGTGCCAGCAGGGCGACCCCTAATGACAGGGGACCCTACAATGAGCAGTTCTTC.

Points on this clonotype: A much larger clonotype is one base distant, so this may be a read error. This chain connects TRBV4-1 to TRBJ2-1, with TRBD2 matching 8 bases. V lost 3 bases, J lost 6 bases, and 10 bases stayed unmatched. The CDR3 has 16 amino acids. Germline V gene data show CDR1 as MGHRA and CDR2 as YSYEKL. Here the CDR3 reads CASSHEERGLPNEQFF. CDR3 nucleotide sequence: TGCGCCAGCAGCCACGAAGAGCGGGGGCTACCCAATGAGCAGTTCTTC.

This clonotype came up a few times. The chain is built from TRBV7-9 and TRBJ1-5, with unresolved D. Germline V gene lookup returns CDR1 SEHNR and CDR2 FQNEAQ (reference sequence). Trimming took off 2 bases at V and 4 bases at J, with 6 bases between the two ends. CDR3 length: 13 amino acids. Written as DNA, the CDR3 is TGTGCCAGCAGCTTAACGGATAATCAGCCCCAGCATTTT. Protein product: CASSLTDNQPQHF.

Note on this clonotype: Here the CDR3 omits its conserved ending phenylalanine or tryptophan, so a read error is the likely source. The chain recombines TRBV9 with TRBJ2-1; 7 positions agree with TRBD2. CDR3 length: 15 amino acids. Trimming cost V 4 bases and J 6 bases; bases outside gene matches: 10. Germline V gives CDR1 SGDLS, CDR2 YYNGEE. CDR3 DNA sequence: TGTGCCAGCAGCTCCTCAGGGAGGGCCGTCAATGAGCAGTTCTTG. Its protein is CASSSSGRAVNEQFL.

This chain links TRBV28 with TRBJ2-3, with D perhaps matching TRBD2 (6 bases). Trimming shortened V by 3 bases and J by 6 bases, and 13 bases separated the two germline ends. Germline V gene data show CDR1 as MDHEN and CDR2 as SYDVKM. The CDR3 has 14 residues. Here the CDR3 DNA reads TGTGCCAGCAGTTTGGGCGGTAGCGGTGATACGCAGTATTTT. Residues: CASSLGGSGDTQYF.

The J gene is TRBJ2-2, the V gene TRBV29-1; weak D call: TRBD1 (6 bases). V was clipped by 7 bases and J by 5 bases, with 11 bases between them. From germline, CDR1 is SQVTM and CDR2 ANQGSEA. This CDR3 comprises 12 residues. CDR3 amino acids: CSGHRATGELFF. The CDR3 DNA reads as TGCAGCGGCCACAGGGCTACCGGGGAGCTGTTTTTT.

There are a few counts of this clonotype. The DNA of the CDR3 is TGCAGCGTTGAAGGACTAGCGGGCCGAGTCAACAATGAGCAGTTCTTC. Protein: CSVEGLAGRVNNEQFF. The chain employs TRBV29-1 and TRBJ2-1, with TRBD2 matching over 10 bases. This CDR3 is 16 amino acids long. CDR1 and CDR2 (germline): SQVTM, ANQGSEA. Losses at the gene ends were 1 base for V and 5 bases for J; bases not matched to a gene: 8.

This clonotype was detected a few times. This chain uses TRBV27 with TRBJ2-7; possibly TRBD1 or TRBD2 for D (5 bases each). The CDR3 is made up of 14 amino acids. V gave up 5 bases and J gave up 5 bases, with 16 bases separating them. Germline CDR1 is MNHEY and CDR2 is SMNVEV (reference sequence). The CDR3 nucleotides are TGTGCCAGCAGTCCTGGGGTGGTGGGGGACGAGCAGTACTTC. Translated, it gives CASSPGVVGDEQYF.

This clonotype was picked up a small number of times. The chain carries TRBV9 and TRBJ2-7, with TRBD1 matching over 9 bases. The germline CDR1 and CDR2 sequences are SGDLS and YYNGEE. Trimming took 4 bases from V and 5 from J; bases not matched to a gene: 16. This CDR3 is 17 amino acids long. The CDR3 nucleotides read TGTGCCAGCAGCCCGGGACAGGGCCCTCCCACCGTCGACGAGCAGTACTTC. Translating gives CASSPGQGPPTVDEQYF.

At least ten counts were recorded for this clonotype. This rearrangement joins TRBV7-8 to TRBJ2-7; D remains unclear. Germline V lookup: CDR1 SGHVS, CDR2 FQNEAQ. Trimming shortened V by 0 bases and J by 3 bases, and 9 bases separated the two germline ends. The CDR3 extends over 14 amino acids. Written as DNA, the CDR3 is TGTGCCAGCAGCTTAGCGGGGATAAGCTACGAGCAGTACTTC. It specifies CASSLAGISYEQYF.

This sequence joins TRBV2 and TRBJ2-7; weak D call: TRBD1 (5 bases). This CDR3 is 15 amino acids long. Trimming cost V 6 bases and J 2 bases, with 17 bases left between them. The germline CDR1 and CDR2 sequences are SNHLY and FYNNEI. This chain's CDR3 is CASSAGLSYTYEQYF. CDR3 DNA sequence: TGTGCCAGCAGCGCAGGGCTTTCCTATACCTACGAGCAGTACTTC.

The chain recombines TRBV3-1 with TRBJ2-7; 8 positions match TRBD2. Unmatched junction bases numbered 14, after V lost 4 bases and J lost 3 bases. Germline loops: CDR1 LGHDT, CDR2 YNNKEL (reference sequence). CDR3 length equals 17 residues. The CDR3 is CASSLSGTGLGSYEQYF. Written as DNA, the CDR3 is TGTGCCAGCAGCCTGTCGGGAACGGGACTAGGGAGCTACGAGCAGTACTTC.

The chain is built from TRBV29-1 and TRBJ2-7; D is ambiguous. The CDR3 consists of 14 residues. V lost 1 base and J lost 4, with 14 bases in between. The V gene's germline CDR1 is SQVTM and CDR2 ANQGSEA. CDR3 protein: CSVEGFSDGYEQYF. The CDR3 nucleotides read TGCAGCGTTGAAGGTTTCAGCGATGGGTACGAGCAGTACTTC.

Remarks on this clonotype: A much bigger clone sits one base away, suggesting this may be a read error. CDR3 region: CASSQETLAGATDSQYF. Written as DNA, the CDR3 is TGCGCCAGCAGCCAAGAAACACTAGCGGGGGCCACAGATTCGCAGTATTTT. The gene calls are TRBV4-1 and TRBJ2-3, with 11 bases identical to TRBD2. The germline V gene has CDR1 MGHRA and CDR2 YSYEKL. The CDR3 contains 17 residues.

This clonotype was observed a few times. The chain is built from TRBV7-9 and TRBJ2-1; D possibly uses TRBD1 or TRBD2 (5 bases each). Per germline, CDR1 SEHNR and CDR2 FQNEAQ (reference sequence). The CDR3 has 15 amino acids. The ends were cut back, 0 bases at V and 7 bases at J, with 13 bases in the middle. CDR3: CASSLAGPINNEQFF. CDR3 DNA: TGTGCCAGCAGCTTAGCGGGACCGATAAATAATGAGCAGTTCTTC.

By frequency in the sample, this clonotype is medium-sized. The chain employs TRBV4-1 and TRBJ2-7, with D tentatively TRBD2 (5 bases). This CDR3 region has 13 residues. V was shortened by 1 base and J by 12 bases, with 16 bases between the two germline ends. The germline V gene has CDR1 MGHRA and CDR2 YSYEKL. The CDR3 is CASSQGRTSPRYF. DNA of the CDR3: TGCGCCAGCAGCCAAGGCCGGACTTCCCCCCGGTACTTC.

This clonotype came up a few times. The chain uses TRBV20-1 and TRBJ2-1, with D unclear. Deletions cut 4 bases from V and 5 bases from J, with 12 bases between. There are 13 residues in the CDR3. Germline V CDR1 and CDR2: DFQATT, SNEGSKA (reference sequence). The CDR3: CSATRHLDNEQFF. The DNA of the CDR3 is TGCAGTGCTACCCGGCACTTGGACAATGAGCAGTTCTTC.

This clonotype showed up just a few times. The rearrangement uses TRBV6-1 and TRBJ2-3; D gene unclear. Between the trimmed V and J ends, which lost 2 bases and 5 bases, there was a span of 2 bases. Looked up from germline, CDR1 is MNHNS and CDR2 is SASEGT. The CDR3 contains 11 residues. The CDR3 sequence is CASSELDTQYF. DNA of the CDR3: TGTGCCAGCAGTGAACTAGATACGCAGTATTTT.